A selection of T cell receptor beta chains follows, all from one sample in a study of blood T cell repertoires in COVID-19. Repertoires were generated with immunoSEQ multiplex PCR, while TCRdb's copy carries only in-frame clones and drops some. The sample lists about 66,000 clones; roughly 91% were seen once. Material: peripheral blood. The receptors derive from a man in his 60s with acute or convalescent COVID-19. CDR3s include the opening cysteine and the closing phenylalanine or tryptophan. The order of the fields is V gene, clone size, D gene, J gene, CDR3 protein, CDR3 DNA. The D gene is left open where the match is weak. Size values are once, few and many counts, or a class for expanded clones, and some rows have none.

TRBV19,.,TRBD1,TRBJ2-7,CASSPGTGVGTKQYF,TGTGCCAGCAGTCCCGGGACAGGGGTTGGAACAAAGCAGTACTTC
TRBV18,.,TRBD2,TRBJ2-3,CASSLSGVSTDTQYF,TGTGCCAGCTCACTTAGCGGGGTTAGCACAGATACGCAGTATTTT
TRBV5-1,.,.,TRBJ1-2,CASSLGAGGMIHGYTF,TGCGCCAGCAGCTTGGGGGCCGGGGGTATGATCCATGGCTACACCTTC
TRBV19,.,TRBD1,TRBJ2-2,CASSKRRGQGLTGELFF,TGTGCCAGTAGTAAGCGCCGAGGACAGGGGTTAACCGGGGAGCTGTTTTTT
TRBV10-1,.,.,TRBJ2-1,CASSPEGGKYNEQFF,TGCGCCAGCAGTCCAGAGGGGGGGAAGTACAATGAGCAGTTCTTC
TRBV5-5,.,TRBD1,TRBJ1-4,CASSPAGGTGGEKLFF,TGTGCCAGCAGCCCGGCCGGGGGGACAGGGGGAGAAAAACTGTTTTTT
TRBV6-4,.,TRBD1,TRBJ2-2,CASSAQGAGELFF,TGTGCCAGCAGTGCCCAGGGGGCCGGGGAGCTGTTTTTT
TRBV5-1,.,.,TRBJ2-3,CASSFEQALTDTQYF,TGCGCCAGCAGCTTCGAGCAGGCCCTCACAGATACGCAGTATTTT
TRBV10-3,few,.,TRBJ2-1,CAISETVHSYNEQFF,TGTGCCATCAGTGAAACAGTCCACTCCTACAATGAGCAGTTCTTC
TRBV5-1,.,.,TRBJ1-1,CASSSAAGLNTEAFF,TGCGCCAGCAGCTCCGCTGCGGGGTTGAACACTGAAGCTTTCTTT
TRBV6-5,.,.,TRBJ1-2,CASSHRENYGYTF,TGTGCCAGCAGTCACAGGGAAAACTATGGCTACACCTTC
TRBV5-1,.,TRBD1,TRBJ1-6,CASSLEQGNNSPLHF,TGCGCCAGCAGCTTGGAACAGGGGAACAATTCACCCCTCCACTTT
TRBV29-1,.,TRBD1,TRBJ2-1,CSLFLQGTPFF,TGCAGCCTGTTTTTACAGGGGACACCGTTCTTC
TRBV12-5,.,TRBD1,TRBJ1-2,CASGLVLGTGGINYGYTF,TGTGCTAGTGGTTTGGTACTTGGGACAGGGGGTATTAACTATGGCTACACCTTC
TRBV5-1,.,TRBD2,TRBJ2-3,CASSPRGTSTDTQYF,TGCGCCAGCAGTCCGCGGGGGACTAGCACAGATACGCAGTATTTT
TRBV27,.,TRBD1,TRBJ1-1,CASRWTGSTEAFF,TGTGCCAGCAGGTGGACAGGGAGCACTGAAGCTTTCTTT
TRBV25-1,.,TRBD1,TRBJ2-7,CASSKGQGAYEQYF,TGTGCCAGCAGTAAGGGACAGGGGGCATACGAGCAGTACTTC
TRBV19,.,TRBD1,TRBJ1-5,CASSIGRGQLEPQHF,TGTGCCAGTAGTATCGGAAGGGGACAGTTAGAACCCCAGCATTTT
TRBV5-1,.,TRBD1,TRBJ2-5,CASSKRQGARETQYF,TGCGCCAGCAGCAAGAGACAGGGGGCGCGGGAGACCCAGTACTTC
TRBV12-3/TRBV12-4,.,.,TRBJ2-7,CASSSTASIEQYF,TGTGCCAGCAGCTCGACAGCTTCCATCGAGCAGTACTTC
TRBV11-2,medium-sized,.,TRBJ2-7,CASSLTLEQYF,TGTGCCAGCAGCCTAACGCTCGAGCAGTACTTC
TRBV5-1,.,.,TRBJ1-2,CASSFRPDSVPNYGYTF,TGCGCCAGCAGCTTTCGTCCGGACAGCGTCCCTAACTATGGCTACACCTTC
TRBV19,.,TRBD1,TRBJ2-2,CASSPRTGSTGELFF,TGTGCCAGTAGTCCACGGACAGGGAGTACCGGGGAGCTGTTTTTT
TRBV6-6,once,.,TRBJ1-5,CASSYETVSNQPQHF,TGTGCCAGCAGTTACGAGACAGTTAGCAATCAGCCCCAGCATTTT
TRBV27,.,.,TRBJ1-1,CASSLQGWGNTEAFF,TGTGCCAGCAGTTTACAGGGGTGGGGGAACACTGAAGCTTTCTTT
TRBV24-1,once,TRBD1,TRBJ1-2,CATSGDRVGYGYTF,TGTGCCACCAGCGGGGACAGGGTGGGCTATGGCTACACCTTC
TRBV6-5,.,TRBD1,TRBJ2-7,CASSPTGGSYEQYF,TGTGCCAGCAGTCCGACAGGGGGCTCCTACGAGCAGTACTTC